In this sample, the clone carrying this TCR beta chain turned up a few times. Antigen specificity is unknown. The sample originates from a study of OX40 agonist ivuxolimab in advanced cancers. Study results and caveats: Both blood CD4+ and CD8+ T cells showed clonal growth by week 6 at 0.1 to 3.0 mg/kg. Low normalized T-cell clonal expansion was also seen in some nonresponders.

The CDR3 sequence is 13 residues long. The germline V gene has CDR1 GTSNPN and CDR2 SVGIG (reference sequence). V shed 5 bases and J 4 bases; nucleotides not matched to a gene: 6. Sequenced by immunoSEQ multiplex PCR; TCRdb stores in-frame clones only, minus some. The data contain under 13,000 clones, 60% to 85% of them seen just once; the ten biggest clones take up around 15%. The sample consisted of CD4+ or CD8+ T cells sorted from blood, taken in a trial of the OX40 agonist ivuxolimab. The chain joins TRBV30 to TRBJ1-1, with 8 bases lining up with TRBD1. The sequence was obtained from an adult with an advanced solid tumor such as melanoma, head and neck, liver or kidney cancer. CDR3 DNA: TGTGCCTGGGAAGGACAGGGCGTCACTGAAGCTTTCTTT. As protein: CAWEGQGVTEAFF.